The entry that follows covers one TCR beta chain sequence. Its antigen is not identified. The data were produced by immunoSEQ multiplex PCR, yet TCRdb's version contains in-frame clones alone and is incomplete. The table lists around 70,000 clones, 90% of them singletons, with approximately 3% in the top ten. The CDR3 contains 15 residues. From germline, CDR1 is LNHDA and CDR2 SQIVND (reference sequence). V lost 1 base, J lost 6 bases, and 6 bases stayed unmatched. This record comes from a study of cytotoxic CD8 clonotypes in ibrutinib-treated CLL. The study's findings and limits: Clonality rose at ibrutinib response and fell back toward baseline at progression. On treatment, the uncommon public clonotypes contracted or remained stable. Baseline clonality, above age-matched healthy donor levels, tracked circulating CD8+ T-cell counts.

The rearrangement joins TRBV19 to TRBJ2-7; 10 nucleotides align to TRBD2. The specimen was PBMCs, collected after 12 months of ibrutinib treatment. This sequence was found in a human donor with chronic lymphocytic leukemia. The CDR3 bases are TGTGCCAGTAGTATAGTGAGCGGGGGGGCTCGCGAGCAGTACTTC. Translating it yields CASSIVSGGAREQYF.